This T cell receptor (beta chain) was recorded in a study of blood T cell repertoires in COVID-19 (TCRdb year 2020). About the full investigation: The collaborator samples originated in the United States, Italy and Spain and spanned the acute and convalescent phases of COVID-19. The prospective study material was composed of cDNA or gDNA derived from T cells, B-cell-depleted T cells, or PBMCs. Subjects who had been exposed to COVID-19, were actively infected with it, or had recovered from it provided the deeply sampled blood TCRbeta repertoires that made up the dataset. The repertoires were released in a freely available public database intended as a resource for research on the immune response to SARS-CoV-2. Samples came from the ongoing ImmuneRACE study (first 160 participants) plus 1,254 subjects from 6 global collaborators. Sample metadata almost always included a de-identified subject ID, COVID-19 status, age in years and sex. HLA class I and class II types, where available, came from metadata supplied by the sample provider rather than from assay-based typing. Study-wide findings and limitations: The quantity of clinical and demographic metadata differed by source and by participant and was supplied without curation.

The immunoSEQ Assay, a bias-controlled multiplex PCR, was used to amplify TCRbeta CDR3 regions from genomic DNA. The published analysis was carried out like this. Nucleated cell counts per sample were estimated from amplification of reference gene primers within the assay. To quantify the absolute abundance of each unique TCRbeta CDR3 rearrangement, sequence reads were collapsed and filtered. For each sample, productive Simpson clonality was calculated by taking the square root of Simpson's diversity index across productive rearrangements. The table comes from immuneACCESS by way of TCRdb, which keeps in-frame sequences with V and J called. Part of the clones is missing from these tables; in studies checked, under half for an unresolved V gene and the rest for unknown reasons. That table supplies the V and J calls and clone size; D and trimming were determined from the DNA. The sample table contains about 83,000 clones; only one count was recorded for 65% to 80% of them. Less than 20% of the sample lies in the top ten.

Collaborating institutions collected whole blood in K2EDTA tubes following their own protocols. For TCRbeta analysis, collaborators shipped samples as frozen whole blood, isolated PBMCs, or DNA extracted from either of those sample types. On this clone: The antigen it binds to is not known. No quality values exist for individual bases; no much larger clone is one base distant.

V is cut back by 5 bases and J by 0 bases, with 9 bases in the junction unmatched. Including the terminal cysteine and phenylalanine, the CDR3 comprises 17 residues. The sequence is cut down to CDR3 DNA, 51 bases in frame from base 1. The germline V gene gives CDR1 as MNHEY and CDR2 as SVGEGT. The receptor chain draws on TRBV6-2 or TRBV6-3 and TRBJ1-5, with TRBD1 identical over 8 junction bases. The specimen sequenced was peripheral blood. This sequence originates from an elderly woman with active or convalescent COVID-19. CDR3 loop: CASSAQGAFPSNQPQHF. The DNA reads as follows: TGTGCCAGCAGTGCTCAGGGGGCCTTCCCTAGCAATCAGCCCCAGCATTTT.